This record looks at one T cell receptor (beta chain) sequence and its context. CDR3 length equals 11 residues. V gave up 3 bases and J gave up 7 bases, with 6 bases separating them. The record originates from a study of control samples from healthy donors and cancer patients. The protocol was immunoSEQ multiplex PCR, while the TCRdb copy is restricted to in-frame clones and leaves out a portion. The repertoire includes about 120,000 clones, around 88% of them detected once, and around 3.5% sits in the top ten. V and J are TRBV12-3 or TRBV12-4 and TRBJ1-2, with D perhaps matching TRBD1 (5 bases). The clonotype originates from a middle-aged man in good health. Sample: blood. The CDR3 loop reads CASSFGGGYTF. CDR3 bases: TGTGCCAGCAGTTTTGGGGGTGGCTACACCTTC.